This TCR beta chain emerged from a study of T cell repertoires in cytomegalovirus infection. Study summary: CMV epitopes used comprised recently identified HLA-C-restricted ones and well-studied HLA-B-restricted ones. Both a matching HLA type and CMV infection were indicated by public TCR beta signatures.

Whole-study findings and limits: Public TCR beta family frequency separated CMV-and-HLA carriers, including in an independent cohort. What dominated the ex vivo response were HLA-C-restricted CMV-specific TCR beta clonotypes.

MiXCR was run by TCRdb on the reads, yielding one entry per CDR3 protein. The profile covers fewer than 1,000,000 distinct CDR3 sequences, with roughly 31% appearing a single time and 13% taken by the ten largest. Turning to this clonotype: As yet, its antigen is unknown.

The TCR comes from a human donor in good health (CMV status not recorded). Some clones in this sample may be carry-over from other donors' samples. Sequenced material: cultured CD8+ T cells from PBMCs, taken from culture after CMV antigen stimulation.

The CDR3 region has the DNA TGTGCCAGCAGTTTCTATAGCGTCAATGAGCAGTTCTTC. Its translation: CASSFYSVNEQFF. The V and J genes are TRBV27 and TRBJ2-1; the D gene is possibly TRBD2 (5 bases). The germline V gene has CDR1 MNHEY and CDR2 SMNVEV (reference sequence). V lost 3 bases and J lost 6, with 9 bases in between. The CDR3 is 13 residues long.